This T cell receptor (beta chain) was identified during a study of blood T cell dynamics during melanoma immunotherapy. Study details: Standard first-line treatment here was pembrolizumab or nivolumab plus ipilimumab in metastatic melanoma.

Clones were read by immunoSEQ multiplex PCR, and TCRdb kept only the in-frame ones, dropping some. The sample has around 13,000 clones; 70% to 85% are singletons. Time point specified: pre-treatment baseline. Patients with prior systemic cancer treatment, concomitant immunosuppressants, or other active malignancies were excluded. Trimming removed 4 bases from V and 0 bases from J, with 5 bases in between. Germline CDR1 SGDLS, CDR2 YYNGEE. CDR3 length: 13 amino acids. The V gene is TRBV9, the J gene TRBJ1-3; D gene ambiguous. This material consisted of blood, taken from a patient treated with checkpoint blockade. This clonotype was obtained from a human donor with melanoma. For the CDR3, the DNA is TGTGCCAGCAGCCTAAGCTCTGGAAACACCATATATTTT. Encoded protein: CASSLSSGNTIYF.